This T cell receptor (beta chain) was sequenced in a study of T-cell memory formation after mild COVID-19. Looking at the study overall: Most TCR clusters belonged to a single donor. Study results and limitations: Several responding clones turned up in pre-infection memory, indicating that cross-reactive memory may have taken part.

On this clonotype: The antigen remains unidentified.

TCRdb called the 5' RACE reads again in MiXCR, with one record for every CDR3 protein. The sample holds roughly 200,000 distinct CDR3 sequences, 16% seen once. V was pared by 3 bases and J by 2 bases, with 11 bases between. Germline-derived CDR1 and CDR2 are LNHDA and SQIVND (reference sequence). The CDR3 loop spans 16 amino acids. This sequence joins TRBV19 and TRBJ2-6; TRBD1 might be the D (6 bases). Sequencing used PBMCs or a T cell subset sorted from them (not recorded which). This clonotype originated in an adult woman who had mild COVID-19 (a few samples of this study predate the infection). Cell type and time point are not known. The CDR3 coding sequence is TGTGCCAGTAGTATGGGCAGACAGGCTGGGGCCAACGTCCTGACTTTC. Its protein is CASSMGRQAGANVLTF. The full variable domain, in which reference TRBV19 and TRBJ2-6 provide the parts outside the CDR3, is DGGITQSPKYLFRKEGQNVTLSCEQNLNHDAMYWYRQDPGQGLRLIYYSQIVNDFQKGDIAEGYSVSREKKESFPLTVTSAQKNPTAFYLCASSMGRQAGANVLTFGAGSRLTVL.